This T cell receptor beta chain was sequenced in a study of blood T cell repertoires in COVID-19. Study information: The study drew acute and convalescent COVID-19 samples from the United States, Italy and Spain.

The authors' processing: Using reference gene primer amplification, nucleated cell counts were estimated. This table comes from immunoSEQ multiplex PCR, and its TCRdb copy is limited to in-frame clones, with some not included. V and J calls and clone size are as listed in that table; D and trimming were resolved from the DNA. This table has 150,000 to 200,000 clones, approximately 90% appearing once. This TCR derives from a man younger than 30 who had recovered from COVID-19. Sequencing was carried out using peripheral blood.

The CDR3 nucleotides read TGTGCCAGCAGCTTAAATTGGGGACTAGCGGGAATAAATGAGCAGTTCTTC. Translating gives CASSLNWGLAGINEQFF. V is TRBV7-9 and J is TRBJ2-1; 13 bases agree with TRBD2. The CDR3 is 17 residues long. Germline CDR1 and CDR2: SEHNR and FQNEAQ (reference sequence). Trimming removed 2 bases from V and 7 bases from J; junction bases left unmatched: 8.